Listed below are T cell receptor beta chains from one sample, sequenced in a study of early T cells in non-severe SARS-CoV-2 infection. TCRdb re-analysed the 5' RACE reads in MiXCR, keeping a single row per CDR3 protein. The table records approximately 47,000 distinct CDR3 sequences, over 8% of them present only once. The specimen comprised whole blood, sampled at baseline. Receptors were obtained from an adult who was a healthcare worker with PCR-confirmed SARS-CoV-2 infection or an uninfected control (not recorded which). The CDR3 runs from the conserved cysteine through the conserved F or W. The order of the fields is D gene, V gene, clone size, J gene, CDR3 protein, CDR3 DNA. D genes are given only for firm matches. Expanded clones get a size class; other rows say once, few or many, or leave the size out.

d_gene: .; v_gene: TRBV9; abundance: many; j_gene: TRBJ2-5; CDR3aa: CASSVRGVSQETQYF; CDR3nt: TGTGCCAGCAGCGTAAGGGGTGTCAGTCAAGAGACCCAGTACTTC
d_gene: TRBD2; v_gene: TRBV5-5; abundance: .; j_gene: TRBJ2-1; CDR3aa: CASSSPGLADDEQFF; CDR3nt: TGTGCCAGCAGCTCCCCGGGACTAGCGGACGATGAGCAGTTCTTC
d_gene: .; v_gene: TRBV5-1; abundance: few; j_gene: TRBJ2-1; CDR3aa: CASSLGQDEQFF; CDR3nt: TGCGCCAGCAGCTTGGGGCAGGACGAGCAGTTCTTC
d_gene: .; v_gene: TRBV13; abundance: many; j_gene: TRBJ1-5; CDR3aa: CASSVGGLYSNQPQHF; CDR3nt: TGTGCCAGCAGCGTTGGGGGGCTCTATAGCAATCAGCCCCAGCATTTT
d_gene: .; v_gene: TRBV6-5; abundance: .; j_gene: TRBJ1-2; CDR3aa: CASSIGRGWDGYTF; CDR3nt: TGTGCCAGCAGTATTGGGAGGGGCTGGGATGGCTACACCTTC
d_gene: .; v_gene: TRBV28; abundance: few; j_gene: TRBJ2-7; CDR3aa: CASSGLSYEQYF; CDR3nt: TGTGCCAGCAGTGGACTCTCCTACGAGCAGTACTTC
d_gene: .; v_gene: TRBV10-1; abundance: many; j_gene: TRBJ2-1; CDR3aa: CASSDPGAADSSYNEQFF; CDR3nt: TGCGCCAGCAGTGACCCGGGAGCGGCCGATAGCTCCTACAATGAGCAGTTCTTC
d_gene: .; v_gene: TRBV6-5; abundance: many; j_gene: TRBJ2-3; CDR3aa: CASSTPGGTSTDTQYF; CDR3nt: TGTGCCAGCAGTACACCAGGAGGGACTAGCACAGATACGCAGTATTTT
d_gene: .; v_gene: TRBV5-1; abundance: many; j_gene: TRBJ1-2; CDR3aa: CASSLNIASGYTF; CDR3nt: TGCGCCAGCAGCTTGAACATAGCGAGTGGCTACACCTTC
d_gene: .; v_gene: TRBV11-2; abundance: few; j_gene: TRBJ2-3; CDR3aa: CASSSEYTQYF; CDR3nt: TGTGCCAGCAGCTCCGAGTATACGCAGTATTTT
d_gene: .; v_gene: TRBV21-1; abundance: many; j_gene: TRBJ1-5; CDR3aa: CASSKGVGPNQPQHF; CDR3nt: TGTGCCAGCAGCAAGGGTGTCGGTCCCAATCAGCCCCAGCATTTT
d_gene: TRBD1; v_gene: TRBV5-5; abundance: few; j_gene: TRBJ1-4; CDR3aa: CASSSRTGGNEKLFF; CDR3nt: TGTGCCAGCAGCTCCCGGACAGGGGGAAATGAAAAACTGTTTTTT
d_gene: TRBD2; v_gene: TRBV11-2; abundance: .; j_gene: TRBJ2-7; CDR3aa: CASSWGGSGSSYEQYF; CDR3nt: TGTGCCAGCAGCTGGGGGGGTAGCGGGAGTTCCTACGAGCAGTACTTC
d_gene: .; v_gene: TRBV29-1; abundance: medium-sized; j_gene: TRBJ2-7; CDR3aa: CSVSNEGRSYEQYF; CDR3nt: TGCAGCGTTAGTAATGAGGGACGGAGCTACGAGCAGTACTTC
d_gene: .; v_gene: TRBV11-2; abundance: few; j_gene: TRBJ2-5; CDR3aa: CASSTGPYQETQYF; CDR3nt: TGTGCCAGCAGCACTGGACCGTACCAAGAGACCCAGTACTTC
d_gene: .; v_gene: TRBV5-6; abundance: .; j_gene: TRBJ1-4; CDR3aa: CASSLDRRGEKLFF; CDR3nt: TGTGCCAGCAGCTTGGACAGGCGGGGTGAAAAACTGTTTTTT
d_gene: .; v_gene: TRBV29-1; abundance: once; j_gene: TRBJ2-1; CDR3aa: CSVVEYNEQFF; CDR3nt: TGCAGCGTTGTCGAGTACAATGAGCAGTTCTTC
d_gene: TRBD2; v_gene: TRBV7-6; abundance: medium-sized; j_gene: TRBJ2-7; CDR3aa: CASSFGLAGESYEQYF; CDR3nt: TGTGCCAGCAGCTTTGGACTAGCGGGGGAGAGCTACGAGCAGTACTTC
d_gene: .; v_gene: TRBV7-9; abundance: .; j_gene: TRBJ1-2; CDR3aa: CASSRTSYGYTF; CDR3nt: TGTGCCAGCAGCAGGACTTCCTATGGCTACACCTTC